This section outlines one T cell receptor (beta chain) sequence together with its context. The table lists this clonotype with many counts. Its antigen specificity is not known. One base away there is no much larger clone; base qualities are not given. This entry is derived from a study of T cells in Graves' hyperthyroidism and ophthalmopathy (dated by TCRdb to the late 2010s). About the full investigation: Peripheral blood samples were taken at initial diagnosis, before any treatment was given. TCR V-J signatures able to tell the groups apart were searched for in a discovery cohort of 100 or so patients, of whom about 40 had Graves' ophthalmopathy and 55 to 65 had stable Graves' hyperthyroidism. An independent validation cohort of about 20 hyperthyroidism patients and some 15 patients who later progressed to ophthalmopathy tested prospective prediction of ophthalmopathy. The approximately 100 discovery patients were divided at random into training and test sets in a 7:3 ratio. In addition, the study compared T-cell repertoires in thyroid tissue and in blood from six Graves' hyperthyroidism patients. After blood sampling, hyperthyroidism patients were treated with methimazole at a starting dose of 30 mg daily, and ophthalmopathy patients were treated with high-dose intravenous methylprednisolone. TCR Vbeta CDR3 sequencing of 130 to 150 peripheral blood samples (more than 40 ophthalmopathy, 75 to 85 hyperthyroidism and some 17 progressor patients) is reported in the paper. Broad study findings and their caveats: Most expanded thyroid clonotypes (frequency above 0.001) were also found in blood, which suggests that blood repertoires may mirror thyroid immune responses. A 13 V-J signature model separated ophthalmopathy from stable hyperthyroidism, with 87.88% sensitivity and roughly 81% specificity in cross-validation and 80%/75% in testing. Sample size was not statistically predetermined, and investigators were not blinded to group allocation. In validation, the model predicted progression to ophthalmopathy a median of roughly 6.1 months before onset, with about 67% sensitivity and about 72% specificity.

In the ophthalmopathy patients, disease was moderately to severely active, with a Clinical Activity Score of 3 or more, a NOSPECS grade of 4 or more, and a duration of less than 3 months. Exclusion was applied to patients with uncontrolled infections, other autoimmune diseases, pregnancy or lactation. Diagnoses were based on clinical symptoms, serum thyroxine and TRAb, thyroid ultrasound and orbital computed tomography. PBMCs were separated from 10 ml of fresh peripheral blood using Ficoll-Paque density gradient centrifugation. Trizol reagent was used to extract total RNA, and RNA quality was then checked on an Agilent 2100 Bioanalyzer. The TCR beta CDR3 regions were amplified from RNA transcripts. A first-round RT-PCR of the TCR CDR3 used the HTBI primer set with the Qiagen OneStep RT-PCR kit. The libraries were constructed in a second round of multiplex PCR and then size-selected and purified. Paired-end sequencing of the libraries was performed with 100 bp reads on an Illumina HiSeq2000. In the paper's pipeline: SOAPnuke was used to process the raw data, throwing out any read that contained adapters or uncalled bases, had a mean Phred below 15, or lacked an exact constant-primer or identifier match. COPE v1.2.5 was used to merge the high-quality paired reads, and each unique nucleotide sequence was defined as a clonotype. MiTCR v1.1 was used to align clonotypes to the IMGT TRBV, TRBD and TRBJ reference segments. Only V-J combinations with frequency above 0.0001, covering approximately 99% of repertoires, were analysed. The TCS score was defined as the ratio of F50 (clonal expansion) to E x V (chaos), calculated using BLOSUM62-based TCRdist between CDR3 peptides within each V-J. Welch's t-statistics and random forest reduced roughly 530 V-J features to 13, which were used in a naive Bayes classifier (R e1071). Through fastp at Q25 and MiXCR, TCRdb rebuilt clones from the public reads, retaining in-frame beta chains. One record per CDR3 amino acid sequence lists the most common genes and DNA. The authors' filters were not applied to this entry. The sample table lists around 600,000 distinct CDR3 sequences, 13% to 15% of them with a count of one. 7% to 9% of the sample goes to the ten largest clones.

The trim is 1 base for V and 12 bases for J, with a gap of 10 bases between the germline ends. Including the terminal cysteine and phenylalanine, the CDR3 comprises 12 residues. Only the CDR3 DNA stays, 36 bases, in frame from base 1. For CDR1 and CDR2, the germline V gene (reference sequence) lists LNHDA and SQIVND. This TCR came from a woman in her late teens or twenties with Graves' ophthalmopathy. Recombination linked TRBV19 to TRBJ2-1; the D gene identity is not certain. Sequences were obtained from blood. The DNA reads TGTGCCAGTAGTATAGCGGGCTCGATGCAGTTCTTC. This sequence encodes CASSIAGSMQFF.